This is a list of T cell receptor beta chains from one sample in a study of cytomegalovirus exposure and HLA in healthy donors. Measured with immunoSEQ multiplex PCR; TCRdb has only the in-frame clones, and not every one. The repertoire includes 120,000 to 150,000 clones, around 80% of them detected once, and over 2% sits in the top ten. Sample: PBMCs. Receptor source: a man aged 25 to 40 in good health and CMV-seronegative. CDR3s include the opening cysteine and the closing phenylalanine or tryptophan. A D gene is named only where the DNA matches it firmly. Where a row states a size, it is once, few, many or the class of an expanded clone; other rows omit it.

abundance,d_gene,j_gene,v_gene,CDR3aa,CDR3nt
.,.,TRBJ1-2,TRBV5-4,CASSFGQAGSPHPF,TGTGCCAGCAGCTTTGGTCAGGCCGGATCTCCCCACCCCTTC
.,.,TRBJ2-7,TRBV1,CTSSSSLPRTSGSPPSYEQYF,TGCACCAGCAGCTCCTCCCTACCCCGGACTAGCGGGAGTCCACCCTCCTACGAGCAGTACTTC
.,.,TRBJ2-2,TRBV5-1,CASSLTGTYHPNTGELFF,TGCGCCAGCAGCTTGACAGGGACATATCATCCGAACACCGGGGAGCTGTTTTTT
.,.,TRBJ1-1,TRBV2,CATAGNTEAFF,TGTGCCACCGCCGGGAACACTGAAGCTTTCTTT
few,.,TRBJ1-2,TRBV11-2,CASSFGQTYGYTF,TGTGCCAGCAGCTTTGGACAGACCTATGGCTACACCTTC
.,TRBD1,TRBJ1-6,TRBV2,CASSEEGGRNNSPLHF,TGTGCCAGCAGCGAAGAAGGGGGCAGAAATAATTCACCCCTCCACTTT
.,.,TRBJ2-7,TRBV28,CASTAQTGRGYEQYF,TGTGCCAGCACCGCCCAGACAGGACGGGGCTACGAGCAGTACTTC
.,.,TRBJ2-7,TRBV21-1,CASSKGEGRHSYEQYF,TGTGCCAGCAGCAAAGGGGAGGGCAGGCACTCCTACGAGCAGTACTTC
.,TRBD1,TRBJ2-7,TRBV27,CASSHQGQGVEEQYF,TGTGCCAGCAGCCACCAGGGACAGGGGGTTGAAGAGCAGTACTTC
.,.,TRBJ2-2,TRBV6-5,CASRRAGELFF,TGTGCCAGCAGGCGGGCCGGGGAGCTGTTTTTT
.,.,TRBJ2-1,TRBV5-1,CASSLGQVSYNEQFF,TGCGCCAGCAGCTTGGGACAAGTCTCCTACAATGAGCAGTTCTTC
.,.,TRBJ1-5,TRBV19,CASSIPRPGDSSSDSNQPQHF,TGTGCCAGTAGTATACCACGCCCAGGAGACAGTAGCTCGGATAGCAATCAGCCCCAGCATTTT
.,.,TRBJ1-5,TRBV27,CPKESQGWNQPQHF,TGTCCAAAAGAAAGCCAGGGTTGGAATCAGCCCCAGCATTTT
few,.,TRBJ1-1,TRBV6-4,CASSAEVGTEAFF,TGTGCCAGCAGTGCTGAGGTTGGAACTGAAGCTTTCTTT
.,TRBD2,TRBJ2-1,TRBV5-4,CASSLAGGGYNEQFF,TGTGCCAGCAGCCTAGCGGGAGGGGGCTACAATGAGCAGTTCTTC
.,TRBD2,TRBJ2-7,TRBV28,CASSLSGLSYEQYF,TGTGCCAGCAGTCTCTCGGGACTAAGCTACGAGCAGTACTTC
.,TRBD1,TRBJ1-4,TRBV5-4,CASSEGQGVKEKLFF,TGTGCCAGCAGCGAAGGACAGGGAGTAAAAGAAAAACTGTTTTTT
.,TRBD1,TRBJ1-2,TRBV5-1,CASSLVYQGGGYTF,TGCGCCAGCAGCTTGGTTTACCAGGGGGGCGGCTACACCTTC
.,TRBD1,TRBJ1-4,TRBV6-5,CASSYSGTGGEKLFF,TGTGCCAGCAGTTACTCGGGGACAGGGGGTGAAAAACTGTTTTTT